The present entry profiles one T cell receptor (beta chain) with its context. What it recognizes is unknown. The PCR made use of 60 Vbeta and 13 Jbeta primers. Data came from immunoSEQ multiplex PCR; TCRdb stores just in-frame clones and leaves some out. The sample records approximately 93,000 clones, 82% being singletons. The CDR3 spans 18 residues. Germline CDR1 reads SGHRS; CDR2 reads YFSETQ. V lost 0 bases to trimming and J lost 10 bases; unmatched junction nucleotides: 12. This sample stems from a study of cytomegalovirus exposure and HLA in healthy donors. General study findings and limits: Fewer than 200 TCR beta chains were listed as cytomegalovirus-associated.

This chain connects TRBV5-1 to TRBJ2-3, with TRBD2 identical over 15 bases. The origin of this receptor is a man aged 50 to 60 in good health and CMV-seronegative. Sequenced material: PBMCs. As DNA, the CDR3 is TGCGCCAGCAGCTTGGCCCAACAAGGACTAGCGGGAGGGGCTGCGCAGTATTTT. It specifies CASSLAQQGLAGGAAQYF.